This T cell receptor beta chain was identified during a study of control samples from healthy donors and cancer patients. Clones were sequenced by immunoSEQ multiplex PCR, and TCRdb holds only the in-frame ones, with some missing. The sample lists some 220,000 clones; roughly 94% were seen once. V was clipped by 7 bases and J by 6 bases, with 9 bases between them. This CDR3 has 12 residues. CDR1 is SGHAT and CDR2 is FQNNGV in the germline V gene. The V and J genes are TRBV11-2 and TRBJ2-2; D is undetermined. The clonotype originates from a man in his forties or fifties in good health. The material sequenced was blood. The CDR3 sequence: CASTWAAGELFF. CDR3 DNA sequence: TGTGCCAGCACGTGGGCGGCCGGGGAGCTGTTTTTT. Variable domain in full (rest from reference TRBV11-2 and TRBJ2-2): EAGVAQSPRYKIIEKRQSVAFWCNPISGHATLYWYQQILGQGPKLLIQFQNNGVVDDSQLPKDRFSAERLKGVDSTLKIQPAKLEDSAVYLCASTWAAGELFFGEGSRLTVL.